The clone carrying this T cell receptor beta chain was counted ten times or more. Its antigen is not known. These data belong to a study of CD8 T cells in ankylosing spondylitis. Study results and caveats: Disease-associated clones were CD8+ and fairly uncommon in peripheral blood. Ankylosing spondylitis blood appeared to carry a characteristic TCR beta motif of eight or nine highly homologous variants.

TCRdb re-called the 5' RACE reads through MiXCR, storing one row per CDR3 protein. The table includes around 490,000 distinct CDR3 sequences, less than 6% detected once. Germline assignment: CDR1 KGHDR and CDR2 SFDVKD. The V end was cut by 10 bases, the J end by 0 bases, with 15 bases between. The CDR3 has 15 amino acids. The sequence was obtained from a male donor with ankylosing spondylitis. The sample consisted of blood, either unsorted or a sorted T cell fraction (not recorded which). The V call is TRBV24-1, the J call TRBJ2-1; the D gene is possibly TRBD1 (6 bases). The chain's CDR3 is CATSRDTSSYNEQFF. The CDR3 DNA reads as TGTGCCACTAGCCGGGACACGAGCTCCTACAATGAGCAGTTCTTC.